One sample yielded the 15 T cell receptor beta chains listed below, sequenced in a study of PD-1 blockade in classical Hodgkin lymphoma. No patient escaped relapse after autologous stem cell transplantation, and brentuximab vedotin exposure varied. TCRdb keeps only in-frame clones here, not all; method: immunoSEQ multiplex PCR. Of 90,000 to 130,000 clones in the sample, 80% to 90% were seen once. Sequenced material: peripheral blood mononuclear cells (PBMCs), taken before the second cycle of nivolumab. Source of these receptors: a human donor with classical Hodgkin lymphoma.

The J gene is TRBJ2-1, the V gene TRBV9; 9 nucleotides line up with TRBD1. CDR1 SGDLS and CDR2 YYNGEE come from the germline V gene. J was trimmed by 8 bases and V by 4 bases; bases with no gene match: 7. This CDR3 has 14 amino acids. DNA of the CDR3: TGTGCCAGCAGCTCACCGACAGGGGGGTATGAGCAGTTCTTC. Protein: CASSSPTGGYEQFF.

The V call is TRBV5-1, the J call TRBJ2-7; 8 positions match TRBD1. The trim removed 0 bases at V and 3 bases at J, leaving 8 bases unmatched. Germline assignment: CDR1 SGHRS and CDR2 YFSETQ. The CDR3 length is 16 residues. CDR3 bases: TGCGCCAGCAGCTTGGTGGGAGGACAGGGCCACTACGAGCAGTACTTC. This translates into CASSLVGGQGHYEQYF.

The CDR3 region is CASSRSQLSSTDTQYF. CDR3 nucleotide sequence: TGTGCCAGCAGCAGAAGTCAGTTATCCAGCACAGATACGCAGTATTTT. The chain has TRBV27 and TRBJ2-3; D gene ambiguous. The CDR3 length is 16 residues. V was pared by 6 bases and J by 0 bases, with 16 bases between. CDR1 MNHEY and CDR2 SMNVEV come from the germline V gene (reference sequence).

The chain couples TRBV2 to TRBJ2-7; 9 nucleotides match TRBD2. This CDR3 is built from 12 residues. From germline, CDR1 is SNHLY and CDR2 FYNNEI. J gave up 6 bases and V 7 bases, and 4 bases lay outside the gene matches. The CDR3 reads CASTGLASEQYF. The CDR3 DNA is TGTGCCAGCACGGGACTAGCTTCCGAGCAGTACTTC.

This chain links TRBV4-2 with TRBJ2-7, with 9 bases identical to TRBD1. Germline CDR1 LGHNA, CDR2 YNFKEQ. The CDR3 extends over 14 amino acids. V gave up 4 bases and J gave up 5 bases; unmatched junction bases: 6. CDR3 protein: CASSLRTGEDEQYF. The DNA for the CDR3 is TGTGCCAGCAGCCTTCGGACAGGGGAGGACGAGCAGTACTTC.

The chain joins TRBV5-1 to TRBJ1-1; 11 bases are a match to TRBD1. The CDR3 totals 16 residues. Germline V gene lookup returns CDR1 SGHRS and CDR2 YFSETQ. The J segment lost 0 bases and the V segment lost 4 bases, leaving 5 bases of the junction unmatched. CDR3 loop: CASSMGQGGMNTEAFF. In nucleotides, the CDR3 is TGCGCCAGCAGCATGGGACAGGGGGGCATGAACACTGAAGCTTTCTTT.

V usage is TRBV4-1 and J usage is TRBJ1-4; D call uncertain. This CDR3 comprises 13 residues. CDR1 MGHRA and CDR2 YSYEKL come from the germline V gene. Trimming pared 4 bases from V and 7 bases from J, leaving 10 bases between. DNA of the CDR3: TGCGCCAGCAGCCTCGTCGAGGTTGAAAAACTGTTTTTT. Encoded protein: CASSLVEVEKLFF.

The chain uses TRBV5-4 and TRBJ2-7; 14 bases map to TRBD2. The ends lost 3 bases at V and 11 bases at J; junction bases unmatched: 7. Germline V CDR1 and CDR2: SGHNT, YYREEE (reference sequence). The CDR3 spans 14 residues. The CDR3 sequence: CASSSGTSGSQEYF. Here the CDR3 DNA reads TGTGCCAGCAGCTCCGGGACTAGCGGGAGTCAAGAGTACTTC.

CDR3 bases: TGTGCCAGCAGCTTTTCAGCGGCCAATGAGCAGTTCTTC. This sequence encodes CASSFSAANEQFF. The chain recombines TRBV7-6 with TRBJ2-7; TRBD2 might be the D (5 bases). The J call may be faulty, since TRBJ2-1 better matches the DNA end. The CDR3 is 13 amino acids. The germline CDR1 and CDR2 sequences are SGHVS and FNYEAQ.

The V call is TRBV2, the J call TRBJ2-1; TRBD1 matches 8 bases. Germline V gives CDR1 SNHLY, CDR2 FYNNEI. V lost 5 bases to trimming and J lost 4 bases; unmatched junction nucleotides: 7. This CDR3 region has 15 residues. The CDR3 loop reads CASSPGTGKYNEQFF. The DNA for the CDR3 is TGTGCCAGCAGTCCGGGGACAGGAAAGTACAATGAGCAGTTCTTC.

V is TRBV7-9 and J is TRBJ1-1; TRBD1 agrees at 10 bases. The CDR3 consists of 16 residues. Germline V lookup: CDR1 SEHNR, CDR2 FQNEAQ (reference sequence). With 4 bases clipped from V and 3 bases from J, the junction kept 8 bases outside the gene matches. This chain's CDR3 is CASSSGTGALYTEAFF. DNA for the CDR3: TGTGCCAGCAGCTCCGGGACAGGGGCTCTCTACACTGAAGCTTTCTTT.

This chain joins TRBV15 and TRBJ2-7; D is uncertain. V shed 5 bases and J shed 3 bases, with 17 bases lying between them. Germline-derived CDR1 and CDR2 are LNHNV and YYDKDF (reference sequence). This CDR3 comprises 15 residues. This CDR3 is CATSRVGLEVYEQYF. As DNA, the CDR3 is TGTGCCACCAGCCGCGTTGGTTTGGAAGTCTACGAGCAGTACTTC.

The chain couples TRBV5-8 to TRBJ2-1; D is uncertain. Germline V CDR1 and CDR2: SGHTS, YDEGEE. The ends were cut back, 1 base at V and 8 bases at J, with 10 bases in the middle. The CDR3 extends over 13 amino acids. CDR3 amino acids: CASSLLYGDEQFF. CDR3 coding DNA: TGTGCCAGCAGCTTGCTGTACGGCGATGAGCAGTTCTTC.

DNA of the CDR3: TGCGCCAGCAGCGTACAGGGAAGCTCCTACGAGCAGTACTTC. It translates to CASSVQGSSYEQYF. This chain connects TRBV5-1 to TRBJ2-5; maybe TRBD1 (6 bases). The J call is doubtful: the DNA matches TRBJ2-7 better. Germline V CDR1 and CDR2: SGHRS, YFSETQ. This CDR3 spans 14 amino acids.

CDR3 sequence reads: CASSLRQGARNEQFF. The CDR3 DNA reads TGTGCCAGCAGTTTACGACAGGGGGCAAGGAATGAGCAGTTCTTC. The V call is TRBV27, the J call TRBJ2-1, with 10 bases identical to TRBD1. Per germline, CDR1 MNHEY and CDR2 SMNVEV (reference sequence). CDR3 size: 15 residues. V was pared by 2 bases and J by 7 bases, with 5 bases of the junction left unmatched.